A few counts support the clone carrying this TCR beta chain. From germline, CDR1 is MNHNY and CDR2 SVGAGI (reference sequence). The CDR3 is made up of 13 amino acids. Trimming took 7 bases from V and 4 from J, leaving 14 bases between them. This sample is part of a study of beta chain features in type 1 diabetes. The investigators reverse transcribed all of the isolated RNA, so they sequenced expressed TCRB transcripts. Clones were sequenced by immunoSEQ multiplex PCR, and TCRdb holds only the in-frame ones, with some missing. The table includes about 150,000 clones, over 9.5% detected once. This TCR derives from a man aged 18 to 35 in good health. Specimen: naive CD4+ T cells from blood. V gene TRBV6-6 combines with J gene TRBJ2-7; D is possibly TRBD1 (5 bases). The CDR3 loop reads CASTPRGRYEQYF. The DNA for the CDR3 is TGTGCCAGCACCCCAAGGGGCCGATACGAGCAGTACTTC.